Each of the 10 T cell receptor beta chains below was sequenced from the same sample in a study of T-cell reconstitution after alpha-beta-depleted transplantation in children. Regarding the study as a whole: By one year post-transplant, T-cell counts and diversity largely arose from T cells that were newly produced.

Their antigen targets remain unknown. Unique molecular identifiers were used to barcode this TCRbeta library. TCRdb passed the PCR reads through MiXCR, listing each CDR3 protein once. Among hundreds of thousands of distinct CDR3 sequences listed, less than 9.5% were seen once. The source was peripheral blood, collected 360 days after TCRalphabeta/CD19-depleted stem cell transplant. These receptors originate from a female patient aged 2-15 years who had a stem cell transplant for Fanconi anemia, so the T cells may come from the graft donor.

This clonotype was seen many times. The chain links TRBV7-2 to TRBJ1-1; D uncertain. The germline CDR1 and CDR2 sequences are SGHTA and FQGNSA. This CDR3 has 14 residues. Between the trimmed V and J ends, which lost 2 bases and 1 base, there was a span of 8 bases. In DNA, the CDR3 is TGTGCCAGCAGCTTAAGCTCCGCGAACACTGAAGCTTTCTTT. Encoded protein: CASSLSSANTEAFF. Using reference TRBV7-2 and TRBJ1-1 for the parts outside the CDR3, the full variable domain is GAGVSQSPSNKVTEKGKDVELRCDPISGHTALYWYRQSLGQGLEFLIYFQGNSAPDKSGLPSDRFSAERTGGSVSTLTIQRTQQEDSAVYLCASSLSSANTEAFFGQGTRLTVV.

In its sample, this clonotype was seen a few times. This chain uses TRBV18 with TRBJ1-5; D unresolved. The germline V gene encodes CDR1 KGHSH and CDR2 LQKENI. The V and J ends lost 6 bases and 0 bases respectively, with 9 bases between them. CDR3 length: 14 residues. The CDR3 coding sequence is TGTGCCAGCTCGACCGGGTATAGCAATCAGCCCCAGCATTTT. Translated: CASSTGYSNQPQHF. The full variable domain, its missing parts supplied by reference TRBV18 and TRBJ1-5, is NAGVMQNPRHLVRRRGQEARLRCSPMKGHSHVYWYRQLPEEGLKFMVYLQKENIIDESGMPKERFSAEFPKEGPSILRIQQVVRGDSAAYFCASSTGYSNQPQHFGDGTRLSIL.

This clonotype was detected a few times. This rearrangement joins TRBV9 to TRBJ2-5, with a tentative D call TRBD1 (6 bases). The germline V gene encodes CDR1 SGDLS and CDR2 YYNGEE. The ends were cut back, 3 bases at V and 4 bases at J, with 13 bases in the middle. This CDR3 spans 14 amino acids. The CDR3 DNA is TGTGCCAGCAGCGGAACACAGGGTGGAGAGACCCAGTACTTC. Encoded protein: CASSGTQGGETQYF. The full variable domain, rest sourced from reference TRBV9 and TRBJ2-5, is DSGVTQTPKHLITATGQRVTLRCSPRSGDLSVYWYQQSLDQGLQFLIQYYNGEERAKGNILERFSAQQFPDLHSELNLSSLELGDSALYFCASSGTQGGETQYFGPGTRLLVL.

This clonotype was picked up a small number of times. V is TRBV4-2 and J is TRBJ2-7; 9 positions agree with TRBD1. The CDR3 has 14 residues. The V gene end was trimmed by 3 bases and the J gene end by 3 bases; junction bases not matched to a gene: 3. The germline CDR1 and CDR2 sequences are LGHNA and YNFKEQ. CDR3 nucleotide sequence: TGTGCCAGCAGCCACCGGGACAGGGACTACGAGCAGTACTTC. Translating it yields CASSHRDRDYEQYF.

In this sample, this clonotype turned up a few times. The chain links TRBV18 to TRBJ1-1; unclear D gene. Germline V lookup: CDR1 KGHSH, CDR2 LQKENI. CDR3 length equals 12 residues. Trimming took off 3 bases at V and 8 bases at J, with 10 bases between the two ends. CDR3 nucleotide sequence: TGTGCCAGCTCACCGTCCTCGAGGGAAGCTTTCTTT. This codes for CASSPSSREAFF. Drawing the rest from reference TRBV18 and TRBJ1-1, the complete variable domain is NAGVMQNPRHLVRRRGQEARLRCSPMKGHSHVYWYRQLPEEGLKFMVYLQKENIIDESGMPKERFSAEFPKEGPSILRIQQVVRGDSAAYFCASSPSSREAFFGQGTRLTVV.

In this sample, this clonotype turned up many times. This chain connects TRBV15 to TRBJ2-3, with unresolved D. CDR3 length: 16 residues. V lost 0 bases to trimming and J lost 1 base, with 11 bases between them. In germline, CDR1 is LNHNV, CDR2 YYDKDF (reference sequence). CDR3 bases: TGTGCCACCAGCAGAGATCGAAGGGCCCGCACAGATACGCAGTATTTT. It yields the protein CATSRDRRARTDTQYF.

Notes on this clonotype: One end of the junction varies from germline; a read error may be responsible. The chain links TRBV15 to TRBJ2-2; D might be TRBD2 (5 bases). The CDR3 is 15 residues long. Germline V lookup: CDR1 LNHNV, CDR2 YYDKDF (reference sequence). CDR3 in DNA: TGTGCCACCAGCAGAGATCGGAGGAACGCCGGGGAGCTGTTTTTT. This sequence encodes CATSRDRRNAGELFF.

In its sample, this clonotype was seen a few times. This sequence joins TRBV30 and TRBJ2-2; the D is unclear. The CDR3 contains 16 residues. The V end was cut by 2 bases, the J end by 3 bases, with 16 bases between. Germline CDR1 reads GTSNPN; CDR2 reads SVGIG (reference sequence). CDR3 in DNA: TGTGCCTGGAGTTCCGGCCCGGTGGGATACACCGGGGAGCTGTTTTTT. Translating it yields CAWSSGPVGYTGELFF. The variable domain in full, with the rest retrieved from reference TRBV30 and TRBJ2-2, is SQTIHQWPATLVQPVGSPLSLECTVEGTSNPNLYWYRQAAGRGLQLLFYSVGIGQISSEVPQNLSASRPQDRQFILSSKKLLLSDSGFYLCAWSSGPVGYTGELFFGEGSRLTVL.

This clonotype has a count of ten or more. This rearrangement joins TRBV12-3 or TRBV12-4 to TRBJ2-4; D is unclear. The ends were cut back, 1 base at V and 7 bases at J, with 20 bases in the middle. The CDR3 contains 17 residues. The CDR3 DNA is TGTGCCAGCAGTTTAGGGGCGGCAGAATATTGGGCCAACATTCAGTACTTC. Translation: CASSLGAAEYWANIQYF.

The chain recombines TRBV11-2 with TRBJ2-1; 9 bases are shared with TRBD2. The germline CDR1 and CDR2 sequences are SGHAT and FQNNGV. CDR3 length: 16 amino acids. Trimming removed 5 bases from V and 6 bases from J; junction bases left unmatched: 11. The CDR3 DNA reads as TGTGCCAGCAGCCCCCAGTGGGGTAGCGGGAGCAATGAGCAGTTCTTC. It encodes CASSPQWGSGSNEQFF.